The 17 T cell receptor beta chains below come from one sample, sequenced in a study of T-cell reconstitution after alpha-beta-depleted transplantation in children (dated by TCRdb to between 2015 and 2016). The library was made by PCR. The sequencer was an Illumina HiSeq 2500. TCR libraries were prepared with molecular barcoding, using unique molecular identifiers to normalize TCRbeta repertoire quantification. Using fastp at Q25 and MiXCR, TCRdb reprocessed the public reads and kept productive beta chains. Rows merge per CDR3 protein into single entries with the most common DNA and genes. The sample table holds 330,000 or so distinct CDR3 sequences, of which over 9% were seen once. Under 3% of the sample is held by the ten biggest clonotypes. Here the sequenced sample was PBMCs from the stem cell graft donor, taken from the stem cell graft. All receptors come from a human donor who donated a stem cell graft to a child with acute lymphoblastic leukemia.

The CDR3 DNA reads as TGCAGCGCCACCCCTCAAACCGGGAATGAAGCTTTCTTT. Protein sequence: CSATPQTGNEAFF. The chain couples TRBV29-1 to TRBJ1-1; D is unresolved. This CDR3 contains 13 residues. Trimming cost V 7 bases and J 7 bases, with 19 bases left between them. Germline V gives CDR1 SQVTM, CDR2 ANQGSEA.

Note on this clonotype: This clone may be a read error of a much larger clone one base away. The rearrangement links TRBV7-8 to TRBJ1-1; D unclear. V lost 6 bases and J 0 bases, leaving 11 bases between the germline ends. The CDR3 has 14 residues. Germline-derived CDR1 and CDR2 are SGHVS and FQNEAQ. CDR3 residues: CASSPARMNTEAFF. The CDR3 coding sequence is TGTGCCAGCAGTCCCGCACGGATGAACACTGAAGCTTTCTTT.

The V and J genes are TRBV4-2 and TRBJ1-2; no reliable D call. Looked up from germline, CDR1 is LGHNA and CDR2 is YNFKEQ. Trimming stripped 1 base from V and 7 bases from J, with 10 bases between. CDR3 length equals 13 residues. This CDR3 reads CASSQGRAAGYTF. Written as DNA, the CDR3 is TGTGCCAGCAGCCAAGGCCGGGCGGCTGGCTACACCTTC.

This rearrangement joins TRBV7-9 to TRBJ2-5; 8 bases line up with TRBD1. The CDR3 is made up of 14 amino acids. Trimming at V came to 4 bases and at J to 5 bases, leaving 6 bases not matched to a gene. Germline V gene lookup returns CDR1 SEHNR and CDR2 FQNEAQ (reference sequence). CDR3 residues: CASSSDRGGETQYF. DNA of the CDR3: TGTGCCAGCAGCTCCGACAGGGGTGGCGAGACCCAGTACTTC. Supplemented by reference TRBV7-9 and TRBJ2-5, the full variable domain reads DTGVSQNPRHKITKRGQNVTFRCDPISEHNRLYWYRQTLGQGPEFLTYFQNEAQLEKSRLLSDRFSAERPKGSFSTLEIQRTEQGDSAMYLCASSSDRGGETQYFGPGTRLLVL.

The rearrangement links TRBV5-5 to TRBJ2-7, with D possibly matching TRBD2 (6 bases). V lost 1 base to trimming and J lost 5 bases, with 16 bases between them. Germline V gene data show CDR1 as SGHKS and CDR2 as YYEKEE (reference sequence). The CDR3 sequence is 15 residues long. The CDR3 spells CASSLQEGLLDEQYF. The CDR3, as DNA: TGTGCCAGCAGCTTGCAGGAGGGCCTTTTGGACGAGCAGTACTTC.

The V and J genes are TRBV20-1 and TRBJ2-1; 7 bases fit TRBD2. Germline CDR1 DFQATT, CDR2 SNEGSKA (reference sequence). Trimming took 4 bases from V and 4 from J; bases not matched to a gene: 10. The CDR3 contains 15 residues. The CDR3 sequence: CSATPPRESYNEQFF. The CDR3 nucleotides are TGCAGTGCTACGCCCCCGCGGGAGTCGTACAATGAGCAGTTCTTC.

This clonotype was counted at least ten times. J is TRBJ2-2 and V is TRBV6-1; no firm D call. Germline V gene sequence: CDR1 MNHNS, CDR2 SASEGT. The CDR3 consists of 14 residues. V was clipped by 6 bases and J by 0 bases, with 8 bases between them. As DNA, the CDR3 is TGTGCCAGCAGCCCCGGGTCGAACACCGGGGAGCTGTTTTTT. Its protein product is CASSPGSNTGELFF.

This clonotype turned up a few times. This chain links TRBV7-9 with TRBJ1-1; D remains ambiguous. CDR1 is SEHNR and CDR2 is FQNEAQ in the germline V gene (reference sequence). The CDR3 sequence is 12 residues long. The V end was cut by 4 bases, the J end by 7 bases, with 10 bases between. CDR3 amino acids: CASSSDGYEAFF. The DNA for the CDR3 is TGTGCCAGCAGCTCGGACGGGTATGAAGCTTTCTTT. Full variable domain (rest looked up from reference TRBV7-9 and TRBJ1-1): DTGVSQNPRHKITKRGQNVTFRCDPISEHNRLYWYRQTLGQGPEFLTYFQNEAQLEKSRLLSDRFSAERPKGSFSTLEIQRTEQGDSAMYLCASSSDGYEAFFGQGTRLTVV.

V and J are TRBV12-3 or TRBV12-4 and TRBJ1-6, with D tentatively TRBD1 (6 bases). CDR3 length: 15 residues. Trimming took 2 bases from V and 4 from J, leaving 9 bases between them. The CDR3 bases are TGTGCCAGCAGTTTACGGACAGTGTATAATTCACCCCTCCACTTT. Encoded protein: CASSLRTVYNSPLHF.

This clonotype was observed many times. The V and J genes are TRBV24-1 and TRBJ2-1; no firm D call. V lost 4 bases to trimming and J lost 10 bases, with 13 bases between them. This CDR3 is 13 amino acids long. Germline V gives CDR1 KGHDR, CDR2 SFDVKD. CDR3 amino acids: CATSEVNRSEQFF. CDR3 in DNA: TGTGCCACCAGTGAGGTCAACCGTTCCGAGCAGTTCTTC.

V gene TRBV9 combines with J gene TRBJ2-5, with D perhaps TRBD1 or TRBD2 (6 bases each). The germline V gene has CDR1 SGDLS and CDR2 YYNGEE. There are 14 residues in the CDR3. The germline V and J ends were trimmed by 0 bases and 5 bases, with 11 bases remaining between them. CDR3 region: CASSVDRGRETQYF. The CDR3 nucleotides are TGTGCCAGCAGCGTAGATAGGGGGAGGGAGACCCAGTACTTC.

This clonotype was seen a few times. The rearrangement uses TRBV24-1 and TRBJ2-7; tentatively, D is TRBD1 (7 bases). Per the germline V gene, CDR1 is KGHDR and CDR2 is SFDVKD. V was clipped by 3 bases and J by 3 bases, with 17 bases between them. This CDR3 has 16 residues. CDR3 sequence: CATSDQSGTAGYEQYF. In nucleotides, the CDR3 is TGTGCCACCAGTGATCAATCCGGGACAGCGGGCTACGAGCAGTACTTC.

This clonotype was observed many times. This chain links TRBV5-1 with TRBJ1-3; unclear D gene. Per the germline V gene, CDR1 is SGHRS and CDR2 is YFSETQ. This CDR3 region has 15 residues. Trimming shortened V by 0 bases and J by 0 bases, and 7 bases separated the two germline ends. The CDR3 loop is CASSLEWGSGNTIYF. CDR3 coding DNA: TGCGCCAGCAGCTTGGAATGGGGCTCTGGAAACACCATATATTTT.

This clonotype has a handful of counts. The chain is built from TRBV27 and TRBJ1-5; D gene uncertain. This CDR3 comprises 14 residues. V shed 1 base and J shed 3 bases, with 7 bases lying between them. The germline V gene encodes CDR1 MNHEY and CDR2 SMNVEV (reference sequence). CDR3 DNA: TGTGCCAGCAGTTTATTGGGTCTCAATCAGCCCCAGCATTTT. Its translation: CASSLLGLNQPQHF.

The chain joins TRBV20-1 to TRBJ2-7, with 7 bases matching TRBD2. V shed 0 bases, J shed 3 bases, and the junction held 5 bases outside the gene matches. Germline values: CDR1 DFQATT, CDR2 SNEGSKA (reference sequence). The CDR3 is 14 residues long. The CDR3 loop reads CSARDGGSGYEQYF. The CDR3 region has the DNA TGCAGTGCTAGAGATGGCGGGAGTGGCTACGAGCAGTACTTC.

This clonotype came up once. This chain's CDR3 is CASSYSLASGRGNEQFF. The CDR3 nucleotides are TGTGCCAGCAGCTACTCCTTAGCTAGCGGGAGGGGCAATGAGCAGTTCTTC. The rearrangement uses TRBV14 and TRBJ2-1, with TRBD2 identical over 12 bases. Germline CDR1 and CDR2: SGHDN and FVKESK. This CDR3 has 17 residues. Losses at the gene ends were 5 bases for V and 6 bases for J; bases not matched to a gene: 11.

The chain carries TRBV10-2 and TRBJ2-1, with TRBD2 matching 11 bases. The CDR3 runs 16 residues. The V segment lost 5 bases and the J segment 6 bases; nucleotides outside the gene matches: 9. CDR1 WSHSY and CDR2 SAAADI come from the germline V gene. In DNA, the CDR3 is TGCGCCAGCAGTTCTTCTTTAGCGGGGGGGGCCAATGAGCAGTTCTTC. It yields the protein CASSSSLAGGANEQFF.